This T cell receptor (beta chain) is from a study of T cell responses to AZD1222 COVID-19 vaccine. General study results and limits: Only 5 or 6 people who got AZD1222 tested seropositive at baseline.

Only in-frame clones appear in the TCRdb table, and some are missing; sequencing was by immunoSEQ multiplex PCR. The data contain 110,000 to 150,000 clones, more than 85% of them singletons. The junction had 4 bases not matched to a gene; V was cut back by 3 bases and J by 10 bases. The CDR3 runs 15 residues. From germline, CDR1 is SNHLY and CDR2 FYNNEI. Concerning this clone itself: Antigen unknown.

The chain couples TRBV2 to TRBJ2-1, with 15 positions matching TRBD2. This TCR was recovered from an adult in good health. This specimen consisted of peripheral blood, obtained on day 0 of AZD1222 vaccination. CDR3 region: CASSDWTSGRAEQFF. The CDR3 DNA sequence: TGTGCCAGCAGTGACTGGACTAGCGGGAGGGCCGAGCAGTTCTTC.